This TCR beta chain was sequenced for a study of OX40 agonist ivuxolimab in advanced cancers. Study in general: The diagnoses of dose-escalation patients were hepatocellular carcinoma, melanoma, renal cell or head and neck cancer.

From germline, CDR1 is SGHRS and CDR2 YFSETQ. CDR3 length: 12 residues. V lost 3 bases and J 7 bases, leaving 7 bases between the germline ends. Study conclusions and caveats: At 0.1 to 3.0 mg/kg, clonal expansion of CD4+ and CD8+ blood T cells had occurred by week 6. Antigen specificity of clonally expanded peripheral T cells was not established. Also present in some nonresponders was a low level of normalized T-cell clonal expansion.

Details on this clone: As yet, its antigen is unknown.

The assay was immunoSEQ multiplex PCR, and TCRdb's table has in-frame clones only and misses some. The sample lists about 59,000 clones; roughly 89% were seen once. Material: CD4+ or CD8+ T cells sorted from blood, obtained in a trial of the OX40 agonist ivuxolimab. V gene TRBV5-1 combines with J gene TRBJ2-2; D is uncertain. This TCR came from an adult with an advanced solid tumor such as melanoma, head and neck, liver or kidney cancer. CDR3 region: CASSSPHGELFF. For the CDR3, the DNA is TGCGCCAGCAGCTCACCTCACGGGGAGCTGTTTTTT.